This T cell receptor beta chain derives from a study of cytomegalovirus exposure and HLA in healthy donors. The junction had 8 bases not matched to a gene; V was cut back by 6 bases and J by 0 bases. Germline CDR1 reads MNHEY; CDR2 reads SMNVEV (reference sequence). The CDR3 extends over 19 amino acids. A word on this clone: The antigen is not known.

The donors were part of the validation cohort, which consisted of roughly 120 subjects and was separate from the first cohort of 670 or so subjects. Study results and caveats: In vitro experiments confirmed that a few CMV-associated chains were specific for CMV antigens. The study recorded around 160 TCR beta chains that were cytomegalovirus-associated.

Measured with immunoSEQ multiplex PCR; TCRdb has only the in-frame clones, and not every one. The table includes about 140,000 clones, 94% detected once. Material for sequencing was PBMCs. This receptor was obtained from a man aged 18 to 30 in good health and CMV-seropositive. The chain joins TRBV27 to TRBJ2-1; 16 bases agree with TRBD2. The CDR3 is CASRSGLAGGPGSYNEQFF. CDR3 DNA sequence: TGTGCCAGCAGGTCGGGACTAGCGGGAGGGCCGGGCTCCTACAATGAGCAGTTCTTC.